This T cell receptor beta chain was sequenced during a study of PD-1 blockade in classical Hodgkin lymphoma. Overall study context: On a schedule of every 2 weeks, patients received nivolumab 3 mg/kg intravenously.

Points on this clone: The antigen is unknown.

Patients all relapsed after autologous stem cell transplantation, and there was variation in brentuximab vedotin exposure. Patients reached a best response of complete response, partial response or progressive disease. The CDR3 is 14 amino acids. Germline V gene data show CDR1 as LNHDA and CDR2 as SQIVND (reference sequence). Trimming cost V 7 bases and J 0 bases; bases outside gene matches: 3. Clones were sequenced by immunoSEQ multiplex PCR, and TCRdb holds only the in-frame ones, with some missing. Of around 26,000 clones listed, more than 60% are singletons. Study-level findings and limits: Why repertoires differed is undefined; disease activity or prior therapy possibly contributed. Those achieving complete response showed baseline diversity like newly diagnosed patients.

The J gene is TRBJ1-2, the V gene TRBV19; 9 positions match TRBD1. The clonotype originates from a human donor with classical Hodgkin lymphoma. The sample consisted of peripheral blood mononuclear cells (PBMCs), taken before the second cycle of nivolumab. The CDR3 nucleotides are TGTGCCAGTACGCGGACAGGGGCTAACTATGGCTACACCTTC. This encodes CASTRTGANYGYTF. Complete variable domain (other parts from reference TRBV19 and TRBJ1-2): DGGITQSPKYLFRKEGQNVTLSCEQNLNHDAMYWYRQDPGQGLRLIYYSQIVNDFQKGDIAEGYSVSREKKESFPLTVTSAQKNPTAFYLCASTRTGANYGYTFGSGTRLTVV.